The clone carrying this T cell receptor (beta chain) was detected ten times or more. Its antigen is currently unknown. Attachment of unique molecular identifiers to individual cDNA molecules was performed. TCRdb recomputed calls from the 5' RACE reads with MiXCR, one row per CDR3 protein. The repertoire holds tens of thousands of distinct CDR3 sequences, with roughly 5% as singletons. Germline V gene data show CDR1 as SGHVS and CDR2 as FQNEAQ. The CDR3 contains 16 residues. The V end was cut by 2 bases, the J end by 0 bases, with 11 bases between. The data are from a study of early T cells in non-severe SARS-CoV-2 infection. General study points: Private and CD4 specificities were missed by VDJdb matching, skewed to anti-spike CD8.

The chain joins TRBV7-8 to TRBJ1-5, with D possibly TRBD1 on 5 matching bases. The sequences come from whole blood, collected at baseline. The sequence came from an adult who was a healthcare worker with PCR-confirmed SARS-CoV-2 infection or an uninfected control (not recorded which). Here the CDR3 reads CASSLPRVYSNQPQHF. The DNA for the CDR3 is TGTGCCAGCAGCTTACCCAGGGTGTATAGCAATCAGCCCCAGCATTTT. Full variable domain (missing parts from reference TRBV7-8 and TRBJ1-5): GAGVSQSPRYKVAKRGQDVALRCDPISGHVSLFWYQQALGQGPEFLTYFQNEAQLDKSGLPSDRFFAERPEGSVSTLKIQRTQQEDSAVYLCASSLPRVYSNQPQHFGDGTRLSIL.